The source of this TCR beta chain is a study of neoadjuvant anti-PD-1 for oral cavity cancer. The data were produced by immunoSEQ multiplex PCR, yet TCRdb's version contains in-frame clones alone and is incomplete. This table holds 7,000 or so clones, around 46% found once. V gave up 3 bases and J gave up 0 bases, with 8 bases separating them. Germline lookup yields CDR1 SGHAT and CDR2 FQDESV (reference sequence). This CDR3 has 15 amino acids. The input for sequencing was tumor tissue, taken before nivolumab (anti-PD-1) treatment. V is TRBV11-1 and J is TRBJ1-4, with D unclear. The TCR comes from a person aged 40-85 years with oral cavity squamous cell carcinoma. The CDR3: CASSFPSTTNEKLFF. The CDR3 nucleotides are TGTGCCAGCAGCTTCCCCTCAACAACTAATGAAAAACTGTTTTTT.